This T cell receptor beta chain was recovered during a study of blood T cell repertoires in COVID-19. In the study overall: PBMCs, B-cell-depleted T cells, or T cells provided the cDNA or gDNA that made up the material.

This clone was recorded only once. The CDR3 extends over 15 amino acids. The V gene lost 0 bases and the J gene lost 6 bases, with 14 bases spanning the gap. Germline V lookup: CDR1 SEHNR, CDR2 FQNEAQ (reference sequence). Sequencing was performed with immunoSEQ multiplex PCR; in TCRdb, only in-frame clones are kept and a portion is missing. Seen here are about 120,000 clones, roughly 80% observed once, and the top ten hold under 3%. The material sequenced was peripheral blood. This chain links TRBV7-9 with TRBJ1-1; D gene ambiguous. This TCR came from a man aged 50 to 60 with acute or convalescent COVID-19. The CDR3 nucleotides are TGTGCCAGCAGCTTAGCGGGAGGGTCGAGGGCTGAAGCTTTCTTT. Translated, it gives CASSLAGGSRAEAFF.